This T cell receptor beta chain is from a study of identical twins. From the 5' RACE reads, TCRdb called clonotypes with MiXCR, one entry per CDR3 protein. The sample shows approximately 680,000 distinct CDR3 sequences, just over 7% of them seen only once. The germline gives CDR1 LGHNA, CDR2 YNFKEQ. The length of the CDR3 is 14 residues. Trimming shortened V by 0 bases and J by 4 bases, and 10 bases separated the two germline ends. This clonotype came up many times. The same sample was also studied in work on yellow fever vaccine responses in identical twins.

Sequencing was carried out using PBMCs. The TCR was taken from a woman younger than 35 in good health. V is TRBV4-2 and J is TRBJ2-7; D is uncertain. CDR3 coding DNA: TGTGCCAGCAGCCAAGATCTTCCCGGGTACGAGCAGTACTTC. Protein product: CASSQDLPGYEQYF.